Sequencing of this TCR beta chain was carried out in a study of regulatory T cells in long-lasting Graves disease. Combining iRepertoire HTBI primers with Arm-PCR of CDR3 regions, the authors built TCR beta libraries. TCRdb re-called the multiplex PCR reads with MiXCR, one entry per CDR3 protein. Altogether about half a million distinct CDR3 sequences are present, 20% to 25% being singletons, with the ten largest covering around 13%. Comment on this clonotype: Its antigen is unidentified.

The V and J ends lost 4 bases and 4 bases, in that order; junction bases with no gene match: 9. Per germline, CDR1 DFQATT and CDR2 SNEGSKA (reference sequence). The CDR3 spans 15 residues. Time point in this sample: persistent/refractory GD, antithyroid drugs over 5 years with positive TRAb. There was RNA extracted from PBMCs, and the TCR library was made from it. Patients with Graves' disease were diagnosed by American Thyroid Association guidelines. Patients of an endocrinology department in Xi'an, China, were included. Peripheral blood, roughly 10 milliliters of it, was drawn into EDTA tubes. Study-wide findings and caveats: TCR diversity was lower in persistent Graves' patients than in newly diagnosed ones.

This material consisted of peripheral blood mononuclear cells (PBMCs), taken when the disease was refractory, from a patient treated with antithyroid drugs. The source of this sequence is a female donor with Graves disease. The rearrangement links TRBV20-1 to TRBJ2-3; 9 positions agree with TRBD2. CDR3 in amino acids: CSATKLAGSADTQYF. The CDR3, as DNA: TGCAGTGCTACCAAACTAGCGGGTTCGGCAGATACGCAGTATTTT.